This T cell receptor beta chain was found in a study of cytomegalovirus exposure and HLA in healthy donors. TCRdb's table, derived via immunoSEQ multiplex PCR, lists solely in-frame clones and lacks some. The sample holds under 400,000 clones; more than 80% are singletons and the top ten take approximately 0.8%. Sequences were obtained from PBMCs. This clonotype was sampled from a woman between 18 and 30 years old in good health and CMV-seronegative.

DNA for the CDR3: TGTGCCAGTAGATCGGGGTTTCGGTACACTGAAGCTTTCTTT. The encoded protein is CASRSGFRYTEAFF. The V gene is TRBV19, the J gene TRBJ1-1; no clear D gene. Germline V gene lookup returns CDR1 LNHDA and CDR2 SQIVND (reference sequence). Trimming pared 6 bases from V and 3 bases from J, leaving 14 bases between. CDR3 length: 14 amino acids. Full variable domain (missing parts from reference TRBV19 and TRBJ1-1): DGGITQSPKYLFRKEGQNVTLSCEQNLNHDAMYWYRQDPGQGLRLIYYSQIVNDFQKGDIAEGYSVSREKKESFPLTVTSAQKNPTAFYLCASRSGFRYTEAFFGQGTRLTVV.